The entry below describes one T cell receptor beta chain. Study processing details: The authors estimated nucleated cell counts from reference gene primer amplification. Assay used: immunoSEQ multiplex PCR; TCRdb lists only in-frame clones, some missing. Clonal size and the V and J genes are those of that table, whereas D and trimming came from the DNA. The sample contains fewer than 200,000 clones, around 74% of which appear only once. These data belong to a study of blood T cell repertoires in COVID-19. On the study more broadly: Material from acute and convalescent COVID-19 was sourced from the United States, Italy and Spain. PBMCs, B-cell-depleted T cells, or T cells were the source of the cDNA or gDNA that made up the material.

This CDR3 region has 14 residues. The germline CDR1 and CDR2 sequences are LNHDA and SQIVND (reference sequence). V dropped 6 bases and J dropped 5 bases, with 15 bases sitting between them. V and J are TRBV19 and TRBJ2-3, with a tentative D call TRBD1 (5 bases). The receptor was isolated from a woman of 80 years or more with acute or convalescent COVID-19. The material sequenced was peripheral blood. CDR3 coding DNA: TGTGCCAGTAGCCCAGGGTCTCCGATAGATACGCAGTATTTT. Translation: CASSPGSPIDTQYF. The entire variable domain, with the rest obtained from reference TRBV19 and TRBJ2-3, is as follows: DGGITQSPKYLFRKEGQNVTLSCEQNLNHDAMYWYRQDPGQGLRLIYYSQIVNDFQKGDIAEGYSVSREKKESFPLTVTSAQKNPTAFYLCASSPGSPIDTQYFGPGTRLTVL.